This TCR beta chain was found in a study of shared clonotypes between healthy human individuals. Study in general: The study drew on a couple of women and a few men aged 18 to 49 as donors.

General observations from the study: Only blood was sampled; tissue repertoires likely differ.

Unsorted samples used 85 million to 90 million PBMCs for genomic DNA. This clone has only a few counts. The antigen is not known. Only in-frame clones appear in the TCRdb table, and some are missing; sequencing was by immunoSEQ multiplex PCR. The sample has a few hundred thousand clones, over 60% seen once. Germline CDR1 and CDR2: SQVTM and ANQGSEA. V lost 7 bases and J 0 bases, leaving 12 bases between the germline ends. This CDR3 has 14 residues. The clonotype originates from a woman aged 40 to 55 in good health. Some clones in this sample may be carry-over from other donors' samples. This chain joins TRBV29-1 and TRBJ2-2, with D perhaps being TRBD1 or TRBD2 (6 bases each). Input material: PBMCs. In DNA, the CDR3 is TGCAGCGCCCGGGGGACACCGAACACCGGGGAGCTGTTTTTT. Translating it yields CSARGTPNTGELFF.